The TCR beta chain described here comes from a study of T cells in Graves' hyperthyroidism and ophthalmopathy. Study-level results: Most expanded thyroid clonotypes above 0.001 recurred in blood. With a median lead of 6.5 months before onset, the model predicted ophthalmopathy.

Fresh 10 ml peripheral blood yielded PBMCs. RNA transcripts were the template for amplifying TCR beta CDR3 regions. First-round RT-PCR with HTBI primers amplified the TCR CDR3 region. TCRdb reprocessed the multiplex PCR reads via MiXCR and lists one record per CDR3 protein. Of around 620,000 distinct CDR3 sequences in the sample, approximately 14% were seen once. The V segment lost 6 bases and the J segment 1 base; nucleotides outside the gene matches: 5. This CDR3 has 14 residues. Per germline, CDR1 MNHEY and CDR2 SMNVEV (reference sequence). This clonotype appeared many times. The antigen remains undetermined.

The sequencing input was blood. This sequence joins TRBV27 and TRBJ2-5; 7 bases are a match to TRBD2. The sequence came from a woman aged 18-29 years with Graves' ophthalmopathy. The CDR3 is CASSWDYLQETQYF. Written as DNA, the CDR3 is TGTGCCAGCAGCTGGGACTACCTCCAAGAGACCCAGTACTTC.